These 27 T cell receptor beta chains share one sample of origin, sequenced in a study of regulatory T cells in long-lasting Graves disease. For TCR beta, libraries came from iRepertoire HTBI primers and Arm-PCR of CDR3 regions. Via MiXCR, TCRdb re-called the multiplex PCR reads, giving one row per CDR3 protein. The sample lists hundreds of thousands of distinct CDR3 sequences, around 15% occurring once. As for time point: newly diagnosed GD, antithyroid drugs for less than 3 months. Construction of the TCR library relied on RNA isolated from PBMCs. The sample was also reused in another study, on T cells in Graves' hyperthyroidism and ophthalmopathy.

The sample here was peripheral blood mononuclear cells (PBMCs), taken at new diagnosis, from a patient treated with antithyroid drugs. The receptors originated from a woman in her 30s with Graves disease.

This clonotype has just a few counts. The gene calls are TRBV7-9 and TRBJ1-5, with D perhaps TRBD1 (6 bases). Deletions cut 2 bases from V and 3 bases from J, with 11 bases between. Germline V gives CDR1 SEHNR, CDR2 FQNEAQ (reference sequence). This CDR3 region has 15 residues. The CDR3 bases are TGTGCCAGCAGCTTATCCGGGGACATCAATCAGCCCCAGCATTTT. This codes for CASSLSGDINQPQHF.

This clonotype was seen many times. The V gene is TRBV12-3 or TRBV12-4, the J gene TRBJ1-2, with TRBD1 matching over 8 bases. Trimming cost V 1 base and J 8 bases; bases outside gene matches: 6. The CDR3 length is 14 residues. The CDR3 nucleotides read TGTGCCAGCAGTTTAGGACAGGGGCGTTCGGGCTACACCTTC. Protein: CASSLGQGRSGYTF.

The V call is TRBV19, the J call TRBJ1-1; TRBD1 matches 8 bases. The J segment lost 1 base and the V segment lost 5 bases, leaving 6 bases of the junction unmatched. CDR1 LNHDA and CDR2 SQIVND come from the germline V gene (reference sequence). This CDR3 comprises 15 residues. CDR3 in DNA: TGTGCCAGTAGTGCCCTACAGGGGGGGAACACTGAAGCTTTCTTT. Translation gives CASSALQGGNTEAFF.

The V call is TRBV3-1, the J call TRBJ2-7; tentatively, D is TRBD1 (6 bases). Trimming stripped 1 base from V and 3 bases from J, with 16 bases between. Germline CDR1 and CDR2: LGHDT and YNNKEL (reference sequence). The CDR3 loop spans 16 amino acids. The CDR3 loop reads CASSQGPPRGSYEQYF. In nucleotides, the CDR3 is TGTGCCAGCAGCCAAGGACCCCCTAGGGGGAGCTACGAGCAGTACTTC.

This clonotype came up a few times. The V gene is TRBV3-1, the J gene TRBJ2-7; TRBD1 matches at 7 bases. Trimming took 4 bases from V and 1 from J; bases not matched to a gene: 7. Germline assignment: CDR1 LGHDT and CDR2 YNNKEL (reference sequence). The CDR3 covers 15 residues. Here the CDR3 DNA reads TGTGCCAGCAGCCCAATCGGGACAGCATCCTACGAGCAGTACTTC. This sequence encodes CASSPIGTASYEQYF.

This clonotype has ten or more counts. The chain links TRBV7-9 to TRBJ1-1; D ambiguous. CDR1 is SEHNR and CDR2 is FQNEAQ in the germline V gene (reference sequence). Trimming shortened V by 5 bases and J by 7 bases, and 20 bases separated the two germline ends. The CDR3 has 15 residues. CDR3 in amino acids: CASSPSVSHEGEAFF. CDR3 nucleotides: TGTGCCAGCAGCCCTTCTGTGTCTCACGAGGGTGAAGCTTTCTTT.

This clonotype was counted ten times or more. This chain uses TRBV28 with TRBJ2-5; 7 bases align to TRBD1. V gave up 5 bases and J gave up 3 bases; unmatched junction bases: 3. CDR3 length: 13 residues. From germline, CDR1 is MDHEN and CDR2 SYDVKM. CDR3 coding DNA: TGTGCCAGCAGTATAGACAGGGAAGAGACCCAGTACTTC. Amino acid sequence: CASSIDREETQYF.

This clonotype came up many times. The chain carries TRBV11-3 and TRBJ2-5; the D gene could be TRBD1 or TRBD2 (5 bases each). V was trimmed by 1 base and J by 1 base, leaving 19 bases between them. The CDR3 is 18 amino acids. Germline V CDR1 and CDR2: SGHNT, YENEEA. The CDR3 DNA reads as TGTGCCAGCAGCTTAGGGGGCCCGGGACCGATTATCCAAGAGACCCAGTACTTC. Its translation: CASSLGGPGPIIQETQYF.

The chain couples TRBV27 to TRBJ2-1; 9 nucleotides match TRBD2. Trimming at V came to 1 base and at J to 2 bases, leaving 12 bases not matched to a gene. CDR3 length equals 19 residues. Germline V gene lookup returns CDR1 MNHEY and CDR2 SMNVEV (reference sequence). CDR3 sequence: CASSLFRPGGGGAYNEQFF. The CDR3 DNA reads as TGTGCCAGCAGTTTATTTCGACCGGGGGGCGGGGGGGCCTACAATGAGCAGTTCTTC.

This clonotype was counted ten times or more. V usage is TRBV11-2 and J usage is TRBJ2-1, with D possibly matching TRBD2 (6 bases). The CDR3 is 18 amino acids. Germline V gives CDR1 SGHAT, CDR2 FQNNGV. Trimming took off 5 bases at V and 2 bases at J, with 22 bases between the two ends. Written as DNA, the CDR3 is TGTGCCAGCAGCGCATGGGCAGGAGGGCCCTTTACCTACAATGAGCAGTTCTTC. Protein sequence: CASSAWAGGPFTYNEQFF.

The genes are TRBV24-1 and TRBJ2-3; 7 bases map to TRBD1. The CDR3 runs to 14 residues. After removal of 2 bases from V and 4 bases from J, the junction contained 2 bases not matched to a gene. CDR1 is KGHDR and CDR2 is SFDVKD in the germline V gene. The CDR3 here is CATSDSQGADTQYF. CDR3 DNA: TGTGCCACCAGTGATTCTCAGGGGGCAGATACGCAGTATTTT.

This clonotype was detected many times. V usage is TRBV12-3 or TRBV12-4 and J usage is TRBJ1-1; possibly TRBD1 for D (6 bases). This CDR3 is 18 amino acids long. V was trimmed by 7 bases and J by 4 bases, leaving 28 bases between them. In DNA, the CDR3 is TGTGCCAGCACCCTCCAACAGGGATTTACGGGTGTGGCCACTGAAGCTTTCTTT. This sequence encodes CASTLQQGFTGVATEAFF.

The chain is built from TRBV12-3 or TRBV12-4 and TRBJ2-2; D possibly corresponds to TRBD2 (7 bases). This CDR3 is 15 amino acids long. V shed 3 bases and J shed 5 bases, with 13 bases lying between them. The CDR3 DNA follows: TGTGCCAGCAGTTTGGTGGGAGGGGGAACCGGGGAGCTGTTTTTT. This translates into CASSLVGGGTGELFF.

This clonotype was counted ten times or more. The chain links TRBV10-1 to TRBJ1-1; D ambiguous. Trimming cost V 7 bases and J 1 base, with 16 bases left between them. From germline, CDR1 is WNHNN and CDR2 SYGVQD (reference sequence). The CDR3 has 15 residues. CDR3: CASTSSPVRNTEAFF. CDR3 bases: TGCGCCAGCACCTCCAGCCCGGTTCGGAACACTGAAGCTTTCTTT.

This clonotype was observed a handful of times. The V gene is TRBV3-1, the J gene TRBJ2-1; 16 positions match TRBD2. Trimming took 3 bases from V and 10 from J; bases not matched to a gene: 15. The germline CDR1 and CDR2 sequences are LGHDT and YNNKEL (reference sequence). CDR3 length: 19 amino acids. The CDR3 protein is CASSHHAGGTSGRDGEQFF. In DNA, the CDR3 is TGTGCCAGCAGCCACCACGCAGGCGGGACTAGCGGGAGGGACGGCGAGCAGTTCTTC.

With regard to this clonotype: One junction end does not reproduce the germline sequence, and a read error may be involved. The chain carries TRBV20-1 and TRBJ2-7; 7 bases are a match to TRBD1. Per the germline V gene, CDR1 is DFQATT and CDR2 is SNEGSKA (reference sequence). There are 16 residues in the CDR3. CDR3 protein: CSAGPDFRDSNYGQYF. The CDR3, as DNA: TGCAGTGCTGGCCCCGATTTCCGGGACAGCAACTACGGGCAGTACTTC.

This clonotype was observed many times. The chain combines TRBV27 with TRBJ1-5; 11 bases match TRBD1. There are 19 residues in the CDR3. V lost 5 bases to trimming and J lost 5 bases; unmatched junction nucleotides: 17. Germline V CDR1 and CDR2: MNHEY, SMNVEV (reference sequence). In DNA, the CDR3 is TGTGCCAGCAGTACGGGACAGGGGGTTCTTGGTATGTTAGATCAGCCCCAGCATTTT. Its protein is CASSTGQGVLGMLDQPQHF.

This clonotype was found many times. V and J are TRBV3-1 and TRBJ2-5, with 10 bases lining up with TRBD2. The germline gives CDR1 LGHDT, CDR2 YNNKEL (reference sequence). The CDR3 is made up of 16 amino acids. Trimming at V came to 0 bases and at J to 4 bases, leaving 5 bases not matched to a gene. Here the CDR3 DNA reads TGTGCCAGCAGCCAAGAAGCGGCTAGCGGGAGAGAGACCCAGTACTTC. Translated: CASSQEAASGRETQYF.

This clonotype was seen repeatedly, ten times or more. This chain joins TRBV2 and TRBJ1-3; D is unresolved. The CDR3 totals 15 residues. The germline gives CDR1 SNHLY, CDR2 FYNNEI. The V and J ends lost 2 bases and 1 base respectively, with 9 bases between them. The CDR3 region is CASSEMTRSGNTIYF. CDR3 nucleotide sequence: TGTGCCAGCAGTGAAATGACACGGTCTGGAAACACCATATATTTT.

The sample holds many counts of this clonotype. V gene TRBV12-3 or TRBV12-4 combines with J gene TRBJ2-1; D is uncertain. The V end lost 6 bases, the J end lost 0 bases, and 9 bases lay between the germline ends. This CDR3 has 14 residues. The CDR3 is CASSREYSYNEQFF. CDR3 coding DNA: TGTGCCAGCAGCCGCGAGTACTCCTACAATGAGCAGTTCTTC.

This clonotype has a handful of counts. It may be a read error: a sequence one base away is much more abundant. The V call is TRBV7-9, the J call TRBJ1-1; D uncertain. V lost 0 bases, J lost 1 base, and 9 bases lay in between. Germline loops: CDR1 SEHNR, CDR2 FQNEAQ (reference sequence). This CDR3 comprises 15 residues. The CDR3 DNA reads as TGTGCCAGCAGCTTAGCGAAAGAGGGGAACACTGAAGCTTTCTTT. Translated: CASSLAKEGNTEAFF.

This clonotype was picked up a small number of times. The genes are TRBV5-1 and TRBJ1-1; TRBD1 matches 7 bases. V gave up 5 bases and J gave up 5 bases; unmatched junction bases: 6. The length of the CDR3 is 13 residues. CDR1 is SGHRS and CDR2 is YFSETQ in the germline V gene. Here the CDR3 DNA reads TGCGCCAGCAGTGACAGGGTGTGGACTGAAGCTTTCTTT. Translated, it gives CASSDRVWTEAFF.

This clonotype was observed many times. V usage is TRBV6-5 and J usage is TRBJ2-3; a weak D match, TRBD1 (6 bases). The germline V gene encodes CDR1 MNHEY and CDR2 SVGAGI. Deletions cut 0 bases from V and 3 bases from J, with 16 bases between. This CDR3 has 17 residues. This chain's CDR3 is CASSYSGGSRDTDTQYF. The CDR3 DNA sequence: TGTGCCAGCAGTTACTCAGGGGGTTCCAGGGATACAGATACGCAGTATTTT.

This clonotype has a handful of counts. CDR3 loop: CASSLSGETGELFF. CDR3 sequence (DNA): TGTGCCAGCAGCTTATCCGGGGAAACCGGGGAGCTGTTTTTT. The V gene is TRBV7-2, the J gene TRBJ2-2, with D perhaps TRBD2 (5 bases). CDR3 length: 14 residues. Trimming stripped 2 bases from V and 5 bases from J, with 9 bases between. From germline, CDR1 is SGHTA and CDR2 FQGNSA.

This clonotype appeared a few times. The J gene is TRBJ1-3, the V gene TRBV5-1; no reliable D call. The CDR3 length is 15 residues. Germline V gene lookup returns CDR1 SGHRS and CDR2 YFSETQ. Trimming cost V 0 bases and J 2 bases, with 9 bases left between them. The CDR3 coding sequence is TGCGCCAGCAGCTTGGGTGCAGCCACTGGAAACACCATATATTTT. It translates to CASSLGAATGNTIYF.

V and J are TRBV5-1 and TRBJ2-5; no firm D call. Trimming removed 1 base at V and 1 base at J, with 8 bases between. Germline-derived CDR1 and CDR2 are SGHRS and YFSETQ. The CDR3 covers 14 residues. The CDR3 loop is CASSLTASQETQYF. The CDR3, as DNA: TGCGCCAGCAGCTTGACGGCAAGCCAAGAGACCCAGTACTTC.

CDR3 bases: TGTGCCAGCAGCTTAGGGTTCGGGGTGGGCGTTAACACTGAAGCTTTCTTT. It specifies CASSLGFGVGVNTEAFF. The V gene is TRBV7-9, the J gene TRBJ1-1; D unclear. Germline values: CDR1 SEHNR, CDR2 FQNEAQ (reference sequence). The CDR3 sequence is 17 residues long. V lost 1 base and J 2 bases, leaving 17 bases between the germline ends. Looking up the rest from reference TRBV7-9 and TRBJ1-1 gives the full variable domain: DTGVSQNPRHKITKRGQNVTFRCDPISEHNRLYWYRQTLGQGPEFLTYFQNEAQLEKSRLLSDRFSAERPKGSFSTLEIQRTEQGDSAMYLCASSLGFGVGVNTEAFFGQGTRLTVV.